Each of the 21 T cell receptor beta chains below was sequenced from the same sample in a study of blood T cell repertoires in COVID-19. Generated by immunoSEQ multiplex PCR, the TCRdb table keeps only in-frame clones and is missing some. The table includes around 97,000 clones, 85% to 90% detected once. The sample taken for sequencing was peripheral blood. The source is a human donor in a cohort sampled during active COVID-19.

This chain joins TRBV9 and TRBJ2-1; 10 bases agree with TRBD2. Trimming at V came to 2 bases and at J to 7 bases, leaving 6 bases not matched to a gene. CDR3 length: 15 amino acids. Germline V CDR1 and CDR2: SGDLS, YYNGEE. This CDR3 reads CASSVSGRRLNEQFF. In nucleotides, the CDR3 is TGTGCCAGCAGCGTTAGCGGGAGGAGGTTGAATGAGCAGTTCTTC.

This clone was counted once. The CDR3 here is CASSAGTSGGALRTDTQYF. CDR3 nucleotides: TGTGCCAGCAGCGCAGGGACTAGCGGGGGGGCCCTACGCACAGATACGCAGTATTTT. The chain combines TRBV9 with TRBJ2-3, with 16 bases that match TRBD2. The CDR3 loop spans 19 amino acids. V lost 3 bases, J lost 1 base, and 8 bases stayed unmatched. The germline V gene has CDR1 SGDLS and CDR2 YYNGEE.

The chain combines TRBV29-1 with TRBJ2-5; D might be TRBD2 (5 bases). The V gene's germline CDR1 is SQVTM and CDR2 ANQGSEA. Trimming stripped 7 bases from V and 1 base from J, with 16 bases between. CDR3 size: 14 residues. Here the CDR3 DNA reads TGCAGCGCCCAAGGTCGGGGTTTCCAAGAGACCCAGTACTTC. It translates to CSAQGRGFQETQYF.

This chain links TRBV5-1 with TRBJ2-5; 7 positions agree with TRBD2. This CDR3 spans 13 amino acids. Germline V gene lookup returns CDR1 SGHRS and CDR2 YFSETQ. Trimming removed 7 bases from V and 2 bases from J; junction bases left unmatched: 5. CDR3 region: CASRKGGQETQYF. CDR3 nucleotide sequence: TGCGCCAGCCGCAAGGGAGGGCAAGAGACCCAGTACTTC.

The rearrangement links TRBV28 to TRBJ1-5, with a weak D call TRBD1 (5 bases). This CDR3 comprises 12 residues. Trimming removed 8 bases at V and 12 bases at J, with 17 bases between. CDR1 and CDR2 (germline): MDHEN, SYDVKM. CDR3 sequence: CASGTAHQVQHF. In nucleotides, the CDR3 is TGTGCCAGCGGGACTGCCCATCAGGTCCAGCATTTT.

The chain's CDR3 is CASSPLGQGAGEQFF. The CDR3 bases are TGTGCCAGCTCACCACTTGGACAGGGGGCGGGTGAGCAGTTCTTC. This rearrangement joins TRBV18 to TRBJ2-1; 11 nucleotides line up with TRBD1. Germline V gene lookup returns CDR1 KGHSH and CDR2 LQKENI. The CDR3 totals 15 residues. V trimming: 1 base; J trimming: 9 bases; junction bases outside the gene matches: 5.

The chain joins TRBV18 to TRBJ1-2; 8 bases line up with TRBD1. Germline V CDR1 and CDR2: KGHSH, LQKENI. Trimming cost V 3 bases and J 8 bases; bases outside gene matches: 8. CDR3 length: 14 residues. Here the CDR3 DNA reads TGTGCCAGCTCACCTCCAGGGGGCTCAAGAGGCTACACCTTC. Its protein product is CASSPPGGSRGYTF.

This chain joins TRBV10-3 and TRBJ2-7; the match to TRBD2 covers 9 bases. This CDR3 comprises 19 residues. Losses at the gene ends were 2 bases for V and 0 bases for J; bases not matched to a gene: 14. The germline gives CDR1 ENHRY, CDR2 SYGVKD. The CDR3 reads CAISEVGRGPAGGSYEQYF. For the CDR3, the DNA is TGTGCCATCAGTGAGGTCGGCAGGGGTCCAGCGGGAGGCTCCTACGAGCAGTACTTC.

This clone has a single count. The chain combines TRBV2 with TRBJ2-5; 9 bases are a match to TRBD1. V dropped 7 bases and J dropped 0; count of bases not matched to a gene: 6. The CDR3 sequence is 15 residues long. In germline, CDR1 is SNHLY, CDR2 FYNNEI. The CDR3: CASKSDRGHQETQYF. CDR3 sequence (DNA): TGTGCCAGCAAATCGGACAGGGGTCACCAAGAGACCCAGTACTTC.

This chain joins TRBV19 and TRBJ1-5; 9 bases line up with TRBD1. J lost 6 bases, V lost 4 bases, and 10 bases had no gene match. The CDR3 length is 16 residues. Germline values: CDR1 LNHDA, CDR2 SQIVND (reference sequence). The CDR3: CASSRSGTGLRQPQHF. The CDR3, as DNA: TGTGCCAGTAGTAGGTCCGGGACAGGGTTACGTCAGCCCCAGCATTTT.

This chain connects TRBV27 to TRBJ2-6; 10 nucleotides align to TRBD2. Trimming took 5 bases from V and 0 from J; bases not matched to a gene: 4. The CDR3 is 17 amino acids. The germline gives CDR1 MNHEY, CDR2 SMNVEV (reference sequence). CDR3 loop: CASSLAGALSGANVLTF. CDR3 nucleotide sequence: TGTGCCAGCAGTCTAGCGGGGGCCCTCTCTGGGGCCAACGTCCTGACTTTC.

The chain's CDR3 is CASSLTHGQGAKNIQYF. CDR3 bases: TGCGCCAGCAGCTTGACCCATGGACAGGGGGCCAAAAACATTCAGTACTTC. V usage is TRBV5-1 and J usage is TRBJ2-4; 9 positions agree with TRBD1. The CDR3 spans 17 residues. Germline assignment: CDR1 SGHRS and CDR2 YFSETQ. Trimming at V came to 1 base and at J to 1 base, leaving 6 bases not matched to a gene.

The rearrangement joins TRBV5-6 to TRBJ2-1; 9 positions match TRBD1. Germline CDR1 and CDR2: SGHDT and YYEEEE. The CDR3 is 16 amino acids. J was trimmed by 3 bases and V by 0 bases; bases with no gene match: 4. The CDR3 DNA reads as TGTGCCAGCAGCTTGGTCCGGGACAGGGACTACAATGAGCAGTTCTTC. Translating it yields CASSLVRDRDYNEQFF.

The gene calls are TRBV30 and TRBJ2-3; D not resolved. CDR3 size: 12 residues. V was trimmed by 0 bases and J by 5 bases, leaving 6 bases between them. Germline CDR1 and CDR2: GTSNPN and SVGIG (reference sequence). The CDR3 DNA is TGTGCCTGGAGTGTATTTCTAGATACGCAGTATTTT. Residues: CAWSVFLDTQYF.

The rearrangement joins TRBV19 to TRBJ1-2; D perhaps matches TRBD1 (6 bases). Germline loops: CDR1 LNHDA, CDR2 SQIVND (reference sequence). V lost 7 bases, J lost 2 bases, and 14 bases lay in between. CDR3 length: 14 amino acids. The CDR3 sequence is CASTRRTVNYGYTF. In DNA form, the CDR3 reads TGTGCCAGTACCCGCCGGACAGTGAACTATGGCTACACCTTC.

The chain carries TRBV18 and TRBJ2-4; 8 nucleotides align to TRBD1. With V trimmed by 4 bases and J by 8 bases, 10 bases remained unmatched. CDR3 size: 15 residues. Per the germline V gene, CDR1 is KGHSH and CDR2 is LQKENI. CDR3 sequence: CASSQLRGPGDIQYF. CDR3 in DNA: TGTGCCAGCTCACAACTCAGGGGGCCAGGGGACATTCAGTACTTC.

This clone was recorded only once. The V gene is TRBV3-1 (or the pseudogene TRBV3-2), the J gene TRBJ1-6, with D possibly being TRBD1 (5 bases). V gave up 6 bases and J gave up 0 bases, with 9 bases separating them. Germline V gives CDR1 LGHDT, CDR2 YNNKEL (reference sequence). The CDR3 is 15 amino acids. CDR3 residues: CASRADSSYNSPLHF. The CDR3 bases are TGTGCCAGCAGGGCCGACAGCTCCTATAATTCACCCCTCCACTTT.

The chain employs TRBV7-2 and TRBJ2-6; tentative D call: TRBD2 (5 bases). Germline V gene lookup returns CDR1 SGHTA and CDR2 FQGNSA. The V gene lost 1 base and the J gene lost 2 bases, with 9 bases spanning the gap. This CDR3 region has 16 residues. The CDR3 DNA is TGTGCCAGCAGCTTAGGACCCGGGGCTGGGGCCAACGTCCTGACTTTC. Translation gives CASSLGPGAGANVLTF.

The rearrangement uses TRBV6-5 and TRBJ1-5, with 8 positions matching TRBD1. V dropped 9 bases and J dropped 4; count of bases not matched to a gene: 5. Germline CDR1 and CDR2: MNHEY and SVGAGI. This CDR3 region has 13 residues. DNA of the CDR3: TGTGCCAGTATGACAGGGGCAAATCAGCCCCAGCATTTT. Translating gives CASMTGANQPQHF.

This chain connects TRBV19 to TRBJ2-5; TRBD2 matches at 15 bases. The length of the CDR3 is 17 residues. Germline V gene sequence: CDR1 LNHDA, CDR2 SQIVND (reference sequence). V lost 1 base and J lost 5; bases outside the gene matches: 5. The CDR3 nucleotides read TGTGCCAGTAGTATAGGAGGACTAGCGGGAGGGAGGGAGACCCAGTACTTC. Protein: CASSIGGLAGGRETQYF.

V gene TRBV24-1 combines with J gene TRBJ2-4; D is perhaps TRBD2 (6 bases). The CDR3 has 14 amino acids. The germline V gene encodes CDR1 KGHDR and CDR2 SFDVKD. Trimming pared 5 bases from V and 8 bases from J, leaving 15 bases between. This chain's CDR3 is CATSGGGTLDIQYF. DNA for the CDR3: TGTGCCACCAGTGGCGGCGGGACTTTGGACATTCAGTACTTC.